This T cell receptor beta chain stems from a study of blood T cell repertoires in COVID-19. In the study overall: Both acute and convalescent COVID-19 samples were obtained from the United States, Italy and Spain. T cells, B-cell-depleted T cells, or PBMCs supplied cDNA or gDNA.

Source study methods: Using reference gene primer amplification, nucleated cell counts were estimated. TCRdb's copy holds only in-frame clones and misses some; the assay was immunoSEQ multiplex PCR. D and trimming were read from the DNA, whereas the V and J calls and clone size are those reported in that table. This repertoire shows under 350,000 clones, around 89% found once; its top ten account for approximately 4.2%. Trimming stripped 4 bases from V and 2 bases from J, with 6 bases between. CDR3 length: 13 amino acids. Germline V gives CDR1 SNHLY, CDR2 FYNNEI. The sequence derives from a man aged 40-49 years with acute or convalescent COVID-19. Sequencing input: peripheral blood. The chain joins TRBV2 to TRBJ2-4; D is unclear. The CDR3 here is CASSANTKNIQYF. The CDR3 coding sequence is TGTGCCAGCAGTGCAAACACCAAAAACATTCAGTACTTC.